This T cell receptor beta chain was captured in a study of T cell responses to AZD1222 COVID-19 vaccine. General study points: Rises in breadth and depth of Spike-specific TCRs came after two AZD1222 doses. The study found vaccine-associated CD4 TCRs spanning spike, dominant at 160-218 and 743-854. Among spike-specific TCRs, nearly half reportedly target unmutated variant regions.

Data came from immunoSEQ multiplex PCR; TCRdb stores just in-frame clones and leaves some out. The repertoire holds 150,000 to 200,000 clones, around 90% seen once, with 6% to 8.5% in the top ten. The CDR3 totals 13 residues. The V and J ends lost 4 bases and 3 bases respectively, with 10 bases between them. Germline loops: CDR1 LGHNA, CDR2 YSLEER. Details on this clone: The target antigen is unknown.

The TCR was taken from an adult in good health. The sample in question was peripheral blood, obtained on day 0 of AZD1222 vaccination. The genes are TRBV4-3 and TRBJ2-7; D call uncertain. The CDR3 region is CASSPEPGYEQYF. CDR3 nucleotide sequence: TGCGCCAGCAGCCCAGAACCGGGCTACGAGCAGTACTTC.